This T cell receptor (beta chain) was identified in a study of CD4 T cells in relation to SARS-CoV-2 and coronaviruses. Study context: PBMCs were cultured with antigen for less than twelve days before TCR beta sequencing.

The germline V gene has CDR1 SEHNR and CDR2 FQNEAQ (reference sequence). The CDR3 runs 10 residues. Sequenced by immunoSEQ multiplex PCR; TCRdb stores in-frame clones only, minus some. In the table there are about 26,000 clones, roughly 76% of which are singletons. CD4+ T cells from unexposed donors were obtained before the COVID-19 pandemic (2011-2018). CD4+ T cells were isolated from the cells after less than 13 days of culture. Cells permitting, SARS-CoV-2 S/N and four cold-coronavirus spikes were tested on unexposed-donor CD4+ T cells. On this clone itself: Its antigen is as yet unknown. Germline and junction disagree at one end, which may indicate a read error.

The V and J genes are TRBV7-9 and TRBJ1-2, with 7 bases that match TRBD1. The TCR sequence derives from a human donor in good health. Sequencing was performed on CD4+ T cells from PBMCs, cultured in vitro. In DNA, the CDR3 is TGTGCCAGCGGGGAACAGGGGCAGGTCTTC. Protein product: CASGEQGQVF.